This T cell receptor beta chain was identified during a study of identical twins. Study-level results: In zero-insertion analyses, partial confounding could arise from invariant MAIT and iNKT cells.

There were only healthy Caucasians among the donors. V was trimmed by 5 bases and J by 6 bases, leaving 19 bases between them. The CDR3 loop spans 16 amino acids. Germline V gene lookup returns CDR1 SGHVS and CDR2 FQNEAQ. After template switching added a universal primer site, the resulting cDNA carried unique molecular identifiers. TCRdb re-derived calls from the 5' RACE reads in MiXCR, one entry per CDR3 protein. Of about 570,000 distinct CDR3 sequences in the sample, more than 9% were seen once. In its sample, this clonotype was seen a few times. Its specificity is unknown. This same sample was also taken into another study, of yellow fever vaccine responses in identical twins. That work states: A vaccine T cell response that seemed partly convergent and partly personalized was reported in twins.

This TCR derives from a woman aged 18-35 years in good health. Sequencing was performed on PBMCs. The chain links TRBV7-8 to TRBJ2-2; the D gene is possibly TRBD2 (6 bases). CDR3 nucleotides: TGTGCCAGCAGCGCGACGGGACTCATTATCGCCGGGGAGCTGTTTTTT. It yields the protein CASSATGLIIAGELFF.